This TCR beta chain was profiled in a study of blood T cell repertoires in COVID-19. Across the study: From T cells, B-cell-depleted T cells, or PBMCs came the material, which was cDNA or gDNA.

The repertoire was sequenced with immunoSEQ multiplex PCR; TCRdb's copy has only in-frame clones and lacks some. The sample has over 250,000 clones, roughly 80% seen once; the top ten hold approximately 4.5%. The J segment lost 5 bases and the V segment lost 2 bases, leaving 10 bases of the junction unmatched. The CDR3 runs 16 residues. Germline V gives CDR1 SEHNR, CDR2 FQNEAQ (reference sequence). The TCR was taken from a young man with acute COVID-19. The sample was PBMCs or T cells enriched from blood (not recorded which). The chain has TRBV7-9 and TRBJ2-5; 8 bases map to TRBD1. CDR3 in DNA: TGTGCCAGCAGCTTATGGACAGGGCATTTCGATGAGACCCAGTACTTC. Its translation is CASSLWTGHFDETQYF.